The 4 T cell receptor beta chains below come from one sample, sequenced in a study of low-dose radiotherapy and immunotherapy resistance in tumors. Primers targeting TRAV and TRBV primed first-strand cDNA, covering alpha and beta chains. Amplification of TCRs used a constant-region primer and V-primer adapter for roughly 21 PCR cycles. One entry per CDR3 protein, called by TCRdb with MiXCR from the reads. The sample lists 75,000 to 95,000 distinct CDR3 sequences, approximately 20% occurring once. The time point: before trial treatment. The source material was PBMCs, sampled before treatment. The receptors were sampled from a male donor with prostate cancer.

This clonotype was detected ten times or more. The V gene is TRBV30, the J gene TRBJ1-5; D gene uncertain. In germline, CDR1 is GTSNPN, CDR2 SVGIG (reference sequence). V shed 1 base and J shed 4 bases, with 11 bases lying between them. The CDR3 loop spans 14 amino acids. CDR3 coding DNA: TGTGCCTGGAGTGAGTATGTGTTAAATCAGCCCCAGCATTTT. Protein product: CAWSEYVLNQPQHF.

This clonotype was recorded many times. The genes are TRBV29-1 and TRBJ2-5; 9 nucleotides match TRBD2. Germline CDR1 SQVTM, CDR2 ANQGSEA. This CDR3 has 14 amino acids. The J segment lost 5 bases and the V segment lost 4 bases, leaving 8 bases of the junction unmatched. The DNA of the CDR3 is TGCAGCGTTGTTTTAGCGGGAGTCCGTGAGACCCAGTACTTC. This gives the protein CSVVLAGVRETQYF. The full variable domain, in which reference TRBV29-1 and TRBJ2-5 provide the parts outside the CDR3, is SAVISQKPSRDICQRGTSLTIQCQVDSQVTMMFWYRQQPGQSLTLIATANQGSEATYESGFVIDKFPISRPNLTFSTLTVSNMSPEDSSIYLCSVVLAGVRETQYFGPGTRLLVL.

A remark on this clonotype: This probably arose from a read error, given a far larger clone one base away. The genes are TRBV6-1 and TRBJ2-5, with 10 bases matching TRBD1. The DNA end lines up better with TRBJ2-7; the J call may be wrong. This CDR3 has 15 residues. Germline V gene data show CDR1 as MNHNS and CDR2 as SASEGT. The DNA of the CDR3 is TGTGCCAGCAGCCCTCCAGGGACAGGGGTCCACGAGCAGTACTTC. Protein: CASSPPGTGVHEQYF.

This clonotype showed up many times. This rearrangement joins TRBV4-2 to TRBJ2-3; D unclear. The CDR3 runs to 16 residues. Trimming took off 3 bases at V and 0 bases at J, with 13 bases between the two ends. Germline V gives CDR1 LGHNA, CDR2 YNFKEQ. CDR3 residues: CASSHSDDASTDTQYF. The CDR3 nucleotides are TGTGCCAGCAGCCATTCCGACGACGCTAGCACAGATACGCAGTATTTT.